The 11 T cell receptor beta chains given below trace back to one sample, sequenced in a study of shared clonotypes between healthy human individuals. Clones were read by immunoSEQ multiplex PCR, and TCRdb kept only the in-frame ones, dropping some. This sample has fewer than 400,000 clones; approximately 79% occur once, and the top ten carry 10%. The sequenced sample consisted of memory CD4+ T cells sorted from blood. This sample's subset: CD45RA-negative fraction. These receptors were collected from a young man in good health.

This clone appeared a single time. This chain joins TRBV10-3 and TRBJ2-1; tentatively, D is TRBD2 (5 bases). Trimming stripped 2 bases from V and 7 bases from J, with 12 bases between. Per the germline V gene, CDR1 is ENHRY and CDR2 is SYGVKD. The CDR3 has 14 residues. The CDR3 DNA sequence: TGTGCCATCAGTGAGAAGGGAGATGGGAATGAGCAGTTCTTC. Translating it yields CAISEKGDGNEQFF.

The rearrangement joins TRBV7-2 to TRBJ2-1, with TRBD2 matching over 8 bases. The CDR3 has 14 amino acids. Germline lookup yields CDR1 SGHTA and CDR2 FQGNSA. V dropped 5 bases and J dropped 9; count of bases not matched to a gene: 9. CDR3 protein: CASSDRTSSPEQFF. The CDR3 nucleotides are TGTGCCAGCAGCGATCGGACTAGCTCTCCTGAGCAGTTCTTC.

V gene TRBV27 combines with J gene TRBJ2-3, with D uncertain. This CDR3 comprises 14 residues. CDR1 and CDR2 from the germline V gene are MNHEY and SMNVEV (reference sequence). V was clipped by 3 bases and J by 6 bases, with 13 bases between them. CDR3 DNA sequence: TGTGCCAGCAGTTTCTCCCCCCTCGCGGATACGCAGTATTTT. Its protein product is CASSFSPLADTQYF.

V usage is TRBV2 and J usage is TRBJ2-2, with D perhaps being TRBD1 or TRBD2 (5 bases each). CDR1 SNHLY and CDR2 FYNNEI come from the germline V gene. Trimming removed 9 bases from V and 3 bases from J, with 11 bases in between. CDR3 length equals 13 residues. CDR3: CASFQGDTGELFF. Written as DNA, the CDR3 is TGTGCCAGTTTTCAGGGAGACACCGGGGAGCTGTTTTTT.

This clone was counted a single time. This sequence joins TRBV29-1 and TRBJ2-5, with D unresolved. CDR3 length: 12 amino acids. Germline assignment: CDR1 SQVTM and CDR2 ANQGSEA. Trimming shortened V by 7 bases and J by 5 bases, and 14 bases separated the two germline ends. DNA of the CDR3: TGCAGCGCACCTGCCACGGCCGAGACCCAGTACTTC. Protein sequence: CSAPATAETQYF.

This clone was recorded only once. The CDR3 DNA sequence: TGTGCCAGCAGTTACTCGGGGTCAGGGGAAGAGACCCAGTACTTC. This encodes CASSYSGSGEETQYF. This rearrangement joins TRBV6-5 to TRBJ2-5, with a possible D match to TRBD1 (6 bases). CDR1 is MNHEY and CDR2 is SVGAGI in the germline V gene. The CDR3 runs to 15 residues. Trimming cost V 0 bases and J 3 bases, with 11 bases left between them.

J is TRBJ2-4 and V is TRBV2, with 9 bases matching TRBD2. This CDR3 has 16 residues. CDR1 is SNHLY and CDR2 is FYNNEI in the germline V gene. V dropped 2 bases and J dropped 0; count of bases not matched to a gene: 2. CDR3 in DNA: TGTGCCAGCAGTGAACAACTAGCGGGAGCCAAAAACATTCAGTACTTC. This encodes CASSEQLAGAKNIQYF.

This chain joins TRBV27 and TRBJ1-2; D ambiguous. The germline V and J ends were trimmed by 0 bases and 8 bases, with 13 bases remaining between them. Germline assignment: CDR1 MNHEY and CDR2 SMNVEV (reference sequence). This CDR3 comprises 14 residues. CDR3 nucleotides: TGTGCCAGCAGTTTATCGGGTTGGGCGGGCGGCTACACCTTC. This encodes CASSLSGWAGGYTF.

In the case of this clone: A junction end diverges from the germline sequence, so it may reflect a read error. This chain connects TRBV11-2 to TRBJ2-6, with D perhaps TRBD1 (5 bases). Germline values: CDR1 SGHAT, CDR2 FQNNGV. CDR3 size: 18 residues. The CDR3: CASSLGRPASSGANALTF. The DNA for the CDR3 is TGTGCCAGCTCATTAGGACGCCCGGCGAGCTCTGGGGCCAACGCCCTGACTTTC. The full variable domain, completed using reference TRBV11-2 and TRBJ2-6, is EAGVAQSPRYKIIEKRQSVAFWCNPISGHATLYWYQQILGQGPKLLIQFQNNGVVDDSQLPKDRFSAERLKGVDSTLKIQPAKLEDSAVYLCASSLGRPASSGANALTFGAGSRLTVL.

This chain connects TRBV4-1 to TRBJ2-2; D is unresolved. From germline, CDR1 is MGHRA and CDR2 YSYEKL. Deletions cut 1 base from V and 5 bases from J, with 11 bases between. The CDR3 consists of 15 residues. CDR3 sequence (DNA): TGCGCCAGCAGCCAAGTAGGCCTAGTAACCGGGGAGCTGTTTTTT. Translated: CASSQVGLVTGELFF.

The chain has TRBV28 and TRBJ1-1; possibly TRBD1 for D (5 bases). Germline loops: CDR1 MDHEN, CDR2 SYDVKM. The V gene lost 4 bases and the J gene lost 6 bases, with 9 bases spanning the gap. The CDR3 loop spans 12 amino acids. The CDR3 here is CASSSDSAEAFF. DNA of the CDR3: TGTGCCAGCAGTTCAGACAGCGCTGAAGCTTTCTTT.